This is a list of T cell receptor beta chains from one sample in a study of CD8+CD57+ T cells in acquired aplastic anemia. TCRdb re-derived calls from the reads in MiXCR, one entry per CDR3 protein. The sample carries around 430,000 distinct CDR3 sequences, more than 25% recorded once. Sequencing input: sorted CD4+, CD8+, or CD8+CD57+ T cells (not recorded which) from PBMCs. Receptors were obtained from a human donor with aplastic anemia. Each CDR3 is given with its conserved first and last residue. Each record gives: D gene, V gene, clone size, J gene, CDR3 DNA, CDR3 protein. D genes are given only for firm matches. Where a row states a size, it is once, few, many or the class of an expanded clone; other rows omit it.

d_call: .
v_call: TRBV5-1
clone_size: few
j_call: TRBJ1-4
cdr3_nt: TGCGCCAGCAGCAGGACAGCCGCAACTAATGAAAAACTGTTTTTT
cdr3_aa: CASSRTAATNEKLFF

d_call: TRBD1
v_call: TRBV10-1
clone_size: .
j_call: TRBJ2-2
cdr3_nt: TGCGCCACCAGGGGACAGGGGTCTTGGGCGGAGCTGTTTTTT
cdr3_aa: CATRGQGSWAELFF

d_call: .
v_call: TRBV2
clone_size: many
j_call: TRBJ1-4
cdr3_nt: TGTGCCAGCAAAGTTGGACAGATTGAAAAACTGTTTTTT
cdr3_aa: CASKVGQIEKLFF

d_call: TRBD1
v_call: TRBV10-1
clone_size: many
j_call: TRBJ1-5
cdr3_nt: TGCGCCAGCAGCAAGGACAGGGTGTACCAGCCCCAGCATTTT
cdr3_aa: CASSKDRVYQPQHF

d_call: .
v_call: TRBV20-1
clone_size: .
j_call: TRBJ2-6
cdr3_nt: TGCAGTGCTAGAGTCGGGGCCAACGTCCTGACTTTC
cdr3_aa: CSARVGANVLTF

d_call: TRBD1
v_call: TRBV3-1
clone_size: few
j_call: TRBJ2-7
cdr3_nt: TGTGCCAGCAGCCATTTGGGACAGGATAACGAGCAGTACTTC
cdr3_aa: CASSHLGQDNEQYF

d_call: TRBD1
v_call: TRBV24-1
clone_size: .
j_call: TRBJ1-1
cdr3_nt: TGTGCCACCAGTGAGCTCACGACAGGGAAAGCTTTCTTT
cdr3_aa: CATSELTTGKAFF

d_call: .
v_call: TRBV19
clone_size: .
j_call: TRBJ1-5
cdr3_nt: TGTGCCAGTAGTGCCCTCGACGGCGACAATCAGCCCCAGCATTTT
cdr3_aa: CASSALDGDNQPQHF

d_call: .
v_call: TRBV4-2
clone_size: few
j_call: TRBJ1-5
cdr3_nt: TGTGCCAGCAGCCAAGACCACACAGGGTTAAGCAATCAGCCCCAGCATTTT
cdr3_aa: CASSQDHTGLSNQPQHF

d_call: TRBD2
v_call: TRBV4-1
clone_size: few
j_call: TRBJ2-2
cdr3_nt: TGCGCCAGCAGCCAGCATGCAGCGGGAGGGCCAGGGACCGGGGAGCTGTTTTTT
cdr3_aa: CASSQHAAGGPGTGELFF

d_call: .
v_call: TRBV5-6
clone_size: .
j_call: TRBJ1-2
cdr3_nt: TGTGCCAGCGCCATGGGGGAATATGACTACACCTTC
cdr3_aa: CASAMGEYDYTF

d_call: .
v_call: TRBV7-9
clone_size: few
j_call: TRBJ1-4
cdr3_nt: TGTGCCAGCAGCTTCGGGAGCACAGCAACTAATGAAAAACTGTTTTTT
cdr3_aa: CASSFGSTATNEKLFF

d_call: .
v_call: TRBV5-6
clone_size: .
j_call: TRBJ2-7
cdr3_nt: TGTGCCAGCAGGCGGGGCAGGCAACGACACGAGCAGTACTTC
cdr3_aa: CASRRGRQRHEQYF

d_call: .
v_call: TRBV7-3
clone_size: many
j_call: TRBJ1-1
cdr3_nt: TGTGCCAGCAGCTTATTCCAGGGGACTGAAGCTTTCTTT
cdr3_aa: CASSLFQGTEAFF

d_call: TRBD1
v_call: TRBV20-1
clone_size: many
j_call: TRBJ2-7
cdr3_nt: TGCAGTGCTAGAGACCTTCCGGGACAGGGACACGAGCAGTACTTC
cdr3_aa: CSARDLPGQGHEQYF

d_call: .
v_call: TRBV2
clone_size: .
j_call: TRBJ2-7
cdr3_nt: TGTGCCAGCATTCAGCCCCCTGGAGGCGAGCAGTACTTC
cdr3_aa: CASIQPPGGEQYF